These T cell receptor beta chains were read from a single sample in a study of T cell responses to AZD1222 COVID-19 vaccine. This table comes from immunoSEQ multiplex PCR, and its TCRdb copy is limited to in-frame clones, with some not included. The sample has 140,000 or so clones, over 85% seen once; the top ten hold around 1.7%. This specimen consisted of peripheral blood, obtained on day 0 of AZD1222 vaccination. These receptors were collected from an adult in good health. Both conserved end residues are part of each CDR3. Each record gives: clone size, V gene, J gene, CDR3 length, D gene, CDR3 DNA, CDR3 protein. The D gene is left open where the match is weak. The size field is filled for only some rows; it gives once, few, many or a size class.

NA	TRBV19	TRBJ2-1	15	TRBD1	TGTGCCAGTAGTGGGGGGGACAGGGGACACAATGAGCAGTTCTTC	CASSGGDRGHNEQFF
NA	TRBV28	TRBJ2-7	14	TRBD1	TGTGCCAGCAGTACAGGGGGTTCCTCCTACGAGCAGTACTTC	CASSTGGSSYEQYF
NA	TRBV20-1	TRBJ2-1	11	NA	TGCAGTGCTAGCTGGGCTAATGAGCAGTTCTTC	CSASWANEQFF
NA	TRBV5-1	TRBJ1-6	16	NA	TGCGCCAGCAGCTTGGTTAAGCCCGCAGGGGATTCACCCCTCCACTTT	CASSLVKPAGDSPLHF
NA	TRBV5-6	TRBJ2-5	14	NA	TGTGCCAGCAGCTCGGTGGGGGGCCGAGAGACCCAGTACTTC	CASSSVGGRETQYF
NA	TRBV28	TRBJ1-1	13	NA	TGTGCCAGCAGAAACAACGGGGACACTGAAGCTTTCTTT	CASRNNGDTEAFF
NA	TRBV11-2	TRBJ2-3	15	TRBD2	TGTGCCAGCAGCTCCGGGACTTCAACGGGGGGTACGCAGTATTTT	CASSSGTSTGGTQYF
NA	TRBV19	TRBJ2-7	14	NA	TGTGCCAGTAGTATCGCGGGTCGAGACTACGAGCAGTACTTC	CASSIAGRDYEQYF
NA	TRBV27	TRBJ2-7	13	NA	TGTGCCAGCTCGCGAAGCAGGGATAGCGAGCAGTACTTC	CASSRSRDSEQYF
NA	TRBV5-4	TRBJ2-1	15	TRBD2	TGTGCCAGCAGCTTGGTCCGGCGGGAGCGAGCTGAGCAGTTCTTC	CASSLVRRERAEQFF
NA	TRBV7-9	TRBJ1-2	14	NA	TGTGCCAGCAGCTTGGGACATCCGACCTATGGCTACACCTTC	CASSLGHPTYGYTF
once	TRBV12-3/TRBV12-4	TRBJ2-7	13	NA	TGTGCCAGCAGCTATCAAACCAACAACGAGCAGTACTTC	CASSYQTNNEQYF
NA	TRBV4-1	TRBJ1-2	16	TRBD1	TGCGCCAGCAGCCAATGGGACAGCCCCGCTAACTATGGCTACACCTTC	CASSQWDSPANYGYTF
NA	TRBV5-6	TRBJ2-7	16	NA	TGTGCCAGCAGCTTGGGGCAGGGTCCCTACTCCTACGAGCAGTACTTC	CASSLGQGPYSYEQYF
NA	TRBV5-1	TRBJ2-4	15	NA	TGCGCCAGCAGCTTGGTGGGAGTAGCCAAAAACATTCAGTACTTC	CASSLVGVAKNIQYF
once	TRBV4-1	TRBJ2-3	15	TRBD2	TGCGCCAGCAGCCAAGGAGGGACTAGCGGGAGAACGCAGTATTTT	CASSQGGTSGRTQYF
NA	TRBV7-9	TRBJ2-3	17	NA	TGTGCCAGCAGCTTTTATGAGGGAGGAGCTAGCACAGATACGCAGTATTTT	CASSFYEGGASTDTQYF
NA	TRBV7-9	TRBJ2-2	14	NA	TGTGCCAGCAGCTTGGGAGCAAACACCGGGGAGCTGTTTTTT	CASSLGANTGELFF
NA	TRBV5-4	TRBJ1-2	14	NA	TGTGCCAGCAGCTTACGGGGGGCAAACTATGGCTACACCTTC	CASSLRGANYGYTF
NA	TRBV5-1	TRBJ2-1	16	NA	TGCGCCAGCCTTATGTCTGGGTCCAGCTCCTACAATGAGCAGTTCTTC	CASLMSGSSSYNEQFF
NA	TRBV6-1	TRBJ2-7	14	NA	TGTGCCAGCAGTGAATACGGGCCGGCCTACGAGCAGTACTTC	CASSEYGPAYEQYF
NA	TRBV11-2	TRBJ1-1	15	NA	TGTGCCAGCAGCTTTTCCAGAGGGGGGAACACTGAAGCTTTCTTT	CASSFSRGGNTEAFF
NA	TRBV24-1	TRBJ2-3	14	TRBD1	TGTGCCACCAGTGATTCCAGGGGGACAGATACGCAGTATTTT	CATSDSRGTDTQYF
NA	TRBV21-1	TRBJ2-7	15	NA	TGTGCCAGCACACAAGACAGGGGGAGCTCCTACGAGCAGTACTTC	CASTQDRGSSYEQYF
NA	TRBV5-1	TRBJ1-1	13	NA	TGCGCCAGCAGCTTGGACAGACACACTGAAGCTTTCTTT	CASSLDRHTEAFF
NA	TRBV6-5	TRBJ2-7	13	NA	TGTGCCAGCGGCCAGCCCGGCTCCTACGAGCAGTACTTC	CASGQPGSYEQYF
NA	TRBV25-1	TRBJ2-3	15	NA	TGTGCCAGCAGTGAACTTGGGCCGCGGGGAGATACGCAGTATTTT	CASSELGPRGDTQYF
NA	TRBV6-4	TRBJ2-1	13	TRBD2	TGTGCCAGCAGTCGTAGCGGGAGGAATGAGCAGTTCTTC	CASSRSGRNEQFF
NA	TRBV28	TRBJ2-2	18	TRBD2	TGTGCCAGTTCAGCAAAAGTTAGCGGGAGGGGAACGACCGGGGAGCTGTTTTTT	CASSAKVSGRGTTGELFF
NA	TRBV5-6	TRBJ1-2	13	NA	TGTGCCAGCAGCTTGGTTAGTAACTATGGCTACACCTTC	CASSLVSNYGYTF
few	TRBV4-1	TRBJ2-2	18	TRBD1	TGCGCCAGCAGCCAAGATCCGGGACAGGGATTAAACACCGGGGAGCTGTTTTTT	CASSQDPGQGLNTGELFF